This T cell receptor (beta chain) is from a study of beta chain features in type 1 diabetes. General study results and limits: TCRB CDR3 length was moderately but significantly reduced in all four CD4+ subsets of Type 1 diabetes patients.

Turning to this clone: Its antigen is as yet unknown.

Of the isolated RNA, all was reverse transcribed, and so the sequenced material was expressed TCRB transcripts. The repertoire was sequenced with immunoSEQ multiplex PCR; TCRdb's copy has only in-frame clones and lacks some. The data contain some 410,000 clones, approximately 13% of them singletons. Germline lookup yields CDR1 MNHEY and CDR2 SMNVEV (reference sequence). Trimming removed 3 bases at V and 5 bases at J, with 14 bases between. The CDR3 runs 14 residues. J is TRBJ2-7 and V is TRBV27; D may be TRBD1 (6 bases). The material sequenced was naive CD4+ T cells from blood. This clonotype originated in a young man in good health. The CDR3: CASSFGQGNDEQYF. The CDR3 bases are TGTGCCAGCAGTTTTGGTCAGGGGAACGACGAGCAGTACTTC.